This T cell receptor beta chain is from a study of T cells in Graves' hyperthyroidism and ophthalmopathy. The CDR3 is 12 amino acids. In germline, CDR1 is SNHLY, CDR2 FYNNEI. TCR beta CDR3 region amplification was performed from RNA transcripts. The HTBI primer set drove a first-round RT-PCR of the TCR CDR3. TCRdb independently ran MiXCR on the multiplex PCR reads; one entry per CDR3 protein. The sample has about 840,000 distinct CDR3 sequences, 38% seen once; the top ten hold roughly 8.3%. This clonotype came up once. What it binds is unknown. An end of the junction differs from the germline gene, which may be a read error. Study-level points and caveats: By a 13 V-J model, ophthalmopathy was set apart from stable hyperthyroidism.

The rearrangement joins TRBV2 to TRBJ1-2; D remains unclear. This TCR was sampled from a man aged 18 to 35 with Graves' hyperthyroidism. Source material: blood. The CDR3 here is CASSEAGSGYTF. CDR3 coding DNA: TGCGCCAGCAGTGAGGCGGGGAGTGGCTACACCTTC.